The clone carrying this T cell receptor beta chain was counted a single time. No antigen is known for it. The germline CDR1 and CDR2 sequences are SGHDT and YYEEEE. V lost 4 bases to trimming and J lost 3 bases, with 8 bases between them. The CDR3 runs to 12 residues. The sample comes from a study of cytomegalovirus exposure and HLA in healthy donors. Study findings and constraints: A later analysis found common viral pathogens apparently linked to several of the most significant clusters.

Primers included in the PCR were 60 Vbeta and 13 Jbeta primers. Here immunoSEQ multiplex PCR was the method, and the copy in TCRdb shows in-frame clones only, minus some. The table has about 160,000 clones, roughly 85% seen once. This TCR was recovered from a man aged 18 to 29 in good health and CMV-seropositive. This chain joins TRBV5-6 and TRBJ2-7; D might be TRBD2 (5 bases). Sequences were obtained from PBMCs. Here the CDR3 reads CASSITSYEQYF. For the CDR3, the DNA is TGTGCCAGCAGCATAACTAGCTACGAGCAGTACTTC.